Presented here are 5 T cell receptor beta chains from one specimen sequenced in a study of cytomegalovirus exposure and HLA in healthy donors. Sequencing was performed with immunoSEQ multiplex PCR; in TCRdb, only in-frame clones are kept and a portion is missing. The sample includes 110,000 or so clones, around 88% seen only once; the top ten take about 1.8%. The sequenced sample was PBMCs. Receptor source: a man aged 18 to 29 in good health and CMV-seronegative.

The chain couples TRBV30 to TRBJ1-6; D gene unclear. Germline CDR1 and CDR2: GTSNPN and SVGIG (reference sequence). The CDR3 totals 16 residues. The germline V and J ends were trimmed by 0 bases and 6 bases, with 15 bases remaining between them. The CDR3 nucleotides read TGTGCCTGGAGTGTACTAAGAGGCAGTTTTAATTCACCCCTCCACTTT. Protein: CAWSVLRGSFNSPLHF.

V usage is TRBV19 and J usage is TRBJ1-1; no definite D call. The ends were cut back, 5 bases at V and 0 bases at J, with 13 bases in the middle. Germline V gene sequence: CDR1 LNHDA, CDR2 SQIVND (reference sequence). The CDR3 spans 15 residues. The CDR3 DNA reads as TGTGCCAGTAGTCGGAGATGGGTGGTGAACACTGAAGCTTTCTTT. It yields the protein CASSRRWVVNTEAFF.

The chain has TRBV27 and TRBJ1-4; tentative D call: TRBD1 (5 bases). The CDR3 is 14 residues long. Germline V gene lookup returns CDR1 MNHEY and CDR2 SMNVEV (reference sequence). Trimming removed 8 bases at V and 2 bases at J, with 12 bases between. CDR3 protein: CASADRGTNEKLFF. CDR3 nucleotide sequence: TGTGCCAGCGCAGACCGGGGGACTAATGAAAAACTGTTTTTT.

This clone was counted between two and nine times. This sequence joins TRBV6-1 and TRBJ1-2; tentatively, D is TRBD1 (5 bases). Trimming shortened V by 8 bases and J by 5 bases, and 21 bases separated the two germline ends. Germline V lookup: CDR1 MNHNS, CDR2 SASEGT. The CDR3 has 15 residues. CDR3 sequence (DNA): TGTGCCAGCGGAACAAAGTCGGGGGGAAAATATGGCTACACCTTC. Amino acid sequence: CASGTKSGGKYGYTF.

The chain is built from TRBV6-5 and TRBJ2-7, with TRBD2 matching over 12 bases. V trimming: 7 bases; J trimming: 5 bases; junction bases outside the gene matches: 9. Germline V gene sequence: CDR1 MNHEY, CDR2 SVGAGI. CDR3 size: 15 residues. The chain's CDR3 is CASTPLAGGLHEQYF. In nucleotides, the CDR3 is TGTGCCAGCACCCCCCTAGCGGGGGGGCTCCACGAGCAGTACTTC.